This T cell receptor beta chain was observed in a study of shared clonotypes between healthy human individuals. The germline CDR1 and CDR2 sequences are MNHEY and SMNVEV (reference sequence). V was pared by 4 bases and J by 5 bases, with 24 bases between. This CDR3 region has 18 residues. As defined, naive CD8 cells were CD45RO-negative and positively selected for CCR7, with terminally differentiated effector memory CD45RA+ cells excluded. Only in-frame clones appear in the TCRdb table, and some are missing; sequencing was by immunoSEQ multiplex PCR. The data contain roughly 2.1 million clones, more than 85% of them singletons.

The sample comprised naive CD8+ T cells from PBMCs. The V call is TRBV27, the J call TRBJ2-1, with D perhaps being TRBD1 or TRBD2 (6 bases each). This TCR was sampled from a man between 18 and 29 years old in good health. Some clones in this sample may be carry-over from other donors' samples. CDR3 amino acids: CASSSSSGGRGWNNEQFF. Written as DNA, the CDR3 is TGTGCCAGCAGTTCCTCATCCGGGGGTAGGGGGTGGAACAATGAGCAGTTCTTC.